These 4 T cell receptor beta chains originate from one sample sequenced in a study of follicular helper T cells after annual influenza vaccination. As to time point: 2014-2015 season, 7 days after vaccination. Clones were read by immunoSEQ multiplex PCR, and TCRdb kept only the in-frame ones, dropping some. The data show about 15,000 clones, 70% to 85% seen once. Sequencing was performed on CXCR5+ CD38- circulating T follicular helper cells from blood, taken 7 days after influenza vaccination. The subset here: circulating Tfh, non-naive CD4+CXCR5+PD-1+ (ICOS+CD38+ or ICOS-CD38-). All receptors derive from an adult who received the influenza vaccine.

The J gene is TRBJ1-4, the V gene TRBV6-6; a weak D match, TRBD1 (5 bases). The germline CDR1 and CDR2 sequences are MNHNY and SVGAGI (reference sequence). The CDR3 runs to 15 residues. Trimming cost V 4 bases and J 0 bases, with 9 bases left between them. The CDR3 here is CASSLQDATNEKLFF. The DNA for the CDR3 is TGTGCCAGCAGTTTACAGGACGCAACTAATGAAAAACTGTTTTTT.

The chain couples TRBV28 to TRBJ2-2; D unclear. The CDR3 is 13 residues long. Trimming cost V 5 bases and J 3 bases, with 7 bases left between them. Germline-derived CDR1 and CDR2 are MDHEN and SYDVKM. For the CDR3, the DNA is TGTGCCAGCAGTACACGCCACACCGGGGAGCTGTTTTTT. Translated, it gives CASSTRHTGELFF.

The chain joins TRBV5-1 to TRBJ1-6; a possible D gene is TRBD1 (6 bases). V was pared by 0 bases and J by 7 bases, with 11 bases between. This CDR3 has 15 amino acids. Germline CDR1 reads SGHRS; CDR2 reads YFSETQ. The CDR3 reads CASSLGQAENSPLHF. The CDR3 DNA reads TGCGCCAGCAGCTTGGGACAGGCTGAAAATTCACCCCTCCACTTT. Filled out from reference TRBV5-1 and TRBJ1-6, the complete variable domain reads KAGVTQTPRYLIKTRGQQVTLSCSPISGHRSVSWYQQTPGQGLQFLFEYFSETQRNKGNFPGRFSGRQFSNSRSEMNVSTLELGDSALYLCASSLGQAENSPLHFGNGTRLTVT.

The V call is TRBV18, the J call TRBJ2-7; weak D call: TRBD1 (6 bases). The V end was cut by 0 bases, the J end by 2 bases, with 8 bases between. This CDR3 has 14 residues. Germline CDR1 is KGHSH and CDR2 is LQKENI. The CDR3 bases are TGTGCCAGCTCACCACCAGGGACAACCTACGAGCAGTACTTC. It encodes CASSPPGTTYEQYF.